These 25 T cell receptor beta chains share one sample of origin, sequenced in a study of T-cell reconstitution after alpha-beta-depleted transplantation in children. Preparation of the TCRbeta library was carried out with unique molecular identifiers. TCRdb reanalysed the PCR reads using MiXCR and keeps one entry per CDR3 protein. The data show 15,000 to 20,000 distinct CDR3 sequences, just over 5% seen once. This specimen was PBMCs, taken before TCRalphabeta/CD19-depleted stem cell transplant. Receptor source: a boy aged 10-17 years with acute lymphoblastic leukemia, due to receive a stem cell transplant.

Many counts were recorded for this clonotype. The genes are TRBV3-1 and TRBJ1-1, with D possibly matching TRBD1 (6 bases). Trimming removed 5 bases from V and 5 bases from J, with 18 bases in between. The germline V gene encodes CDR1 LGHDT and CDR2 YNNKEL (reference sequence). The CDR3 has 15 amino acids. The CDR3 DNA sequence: TGTGCCAGCAGCTTCCCAGGACAGCGCGGTACTGAAGCTTTCTTT. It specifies CASSFPGQRGTEAFF.

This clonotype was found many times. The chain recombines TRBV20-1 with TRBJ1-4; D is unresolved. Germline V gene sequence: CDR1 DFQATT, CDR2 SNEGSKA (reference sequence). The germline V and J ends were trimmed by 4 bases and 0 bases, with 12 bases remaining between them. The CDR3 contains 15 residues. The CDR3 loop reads CSANNDMATNEKLFF. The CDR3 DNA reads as TGCAGTGCTAATAACGATATGGCAACTAATGAAAAACTGTTTTTT.

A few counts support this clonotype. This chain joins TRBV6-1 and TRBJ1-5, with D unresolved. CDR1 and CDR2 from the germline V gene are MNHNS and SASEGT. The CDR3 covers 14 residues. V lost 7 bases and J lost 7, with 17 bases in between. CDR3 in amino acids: CASIAGQLGQPQHF. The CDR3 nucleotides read TGTGCCAGCATCGCGGGCCAGCTGGGGCAGCCCCAGCATTTT.

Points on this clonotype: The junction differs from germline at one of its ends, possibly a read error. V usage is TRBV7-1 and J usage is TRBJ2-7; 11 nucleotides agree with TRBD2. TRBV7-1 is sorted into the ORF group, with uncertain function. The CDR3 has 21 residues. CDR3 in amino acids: CARSSARLIAGGPRISYEQYF. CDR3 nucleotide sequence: TGTGCCAGGAGCTCTGCCCGTCTGATAGCGGGAGGGCCTAGGATATCCTACGAGCAGTACTTC.

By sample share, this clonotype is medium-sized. The CDR3 here is CASSRRVGANTGELFF. The CDR3 bases are TGTGCCAGCAGCCGCCGAGTTGGGGCGAACACCGGGGAGCTGTTTTTT. The chain recombines TRBV5-5 with TRBJ2-2; D call uncertain. There are 16 residues in the CDR3. The germline V gene encodes CDR1 SGHKS and CDR2 YYEKEE (reference sequence). Trimming removed 4 bases at V and 0 bases at J, with 13 bases between.

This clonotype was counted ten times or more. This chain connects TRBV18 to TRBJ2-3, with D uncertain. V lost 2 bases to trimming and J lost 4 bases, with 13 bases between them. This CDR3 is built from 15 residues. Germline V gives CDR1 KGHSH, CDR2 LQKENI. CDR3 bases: TGTGCCAGCTCACCAAATTACGCCGCAGCAGATACGCAGTATTTT. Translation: CASSPNYAAADTQYF.

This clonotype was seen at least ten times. The CDR3 here is CASGTQASQYF. The DNA of the CDR3 is TGTGCCAGCGGCACCCAGGCGTCCCAGTACTTC. V and J are TRBV27 and TRBJ2-7; D gene unclear. The CDR3 runs 11 residues. Germline V gene data show CDR1 as MNHEY and CDR2 as SMNVEV (reference sequence). V was pared by 8 bases and J by 10 bases, with 15 bases between.

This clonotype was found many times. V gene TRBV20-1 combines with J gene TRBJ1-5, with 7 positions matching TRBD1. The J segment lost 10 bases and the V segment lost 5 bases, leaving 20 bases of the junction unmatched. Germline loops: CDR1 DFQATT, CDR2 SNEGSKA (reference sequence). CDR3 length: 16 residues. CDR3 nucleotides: TGCAGTGCTTTTACAGGGGCCGATGGTTGGGTTCGACCCCAGCATTTT. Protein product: CSAFTGADGWVRPQHF.

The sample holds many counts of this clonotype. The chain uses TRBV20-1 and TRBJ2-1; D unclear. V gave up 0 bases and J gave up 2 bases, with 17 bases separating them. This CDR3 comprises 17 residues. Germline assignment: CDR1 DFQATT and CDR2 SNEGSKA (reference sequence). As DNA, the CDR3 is TGCAGTGCTAGAGATCAGTTAGGGCAGCTGACCTACAATGAGCAGTTCTTC. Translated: CSARDQLGQLTYNEQFF.

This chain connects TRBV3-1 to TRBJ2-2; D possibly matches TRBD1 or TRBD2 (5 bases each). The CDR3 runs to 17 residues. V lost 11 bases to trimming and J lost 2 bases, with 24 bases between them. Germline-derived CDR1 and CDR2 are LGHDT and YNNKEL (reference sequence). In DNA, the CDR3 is TGTGCCTCCACCAAAGATTCCCCTGGGACCAACACCGGGGAGCTGTTTTTT. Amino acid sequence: CASTKDSPGTNTGELFF.

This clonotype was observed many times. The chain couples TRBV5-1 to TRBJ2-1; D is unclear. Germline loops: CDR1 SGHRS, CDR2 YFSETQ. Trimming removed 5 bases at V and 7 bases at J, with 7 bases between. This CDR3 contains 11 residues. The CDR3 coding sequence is TGCGCCAGCAGACTCCGAAATGAGCAGTTCTTC. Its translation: CASRLRNEQFF.

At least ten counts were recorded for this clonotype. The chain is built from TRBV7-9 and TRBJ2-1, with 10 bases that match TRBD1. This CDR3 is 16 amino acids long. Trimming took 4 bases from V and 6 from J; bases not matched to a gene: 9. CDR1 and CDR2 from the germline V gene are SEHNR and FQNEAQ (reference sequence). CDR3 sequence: CASSSPPGTGANEQFF. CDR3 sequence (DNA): TGTGCCAGCAGCTCGCCCCCCGGGACAGGGGCCAATGAGCAGTTCTTC. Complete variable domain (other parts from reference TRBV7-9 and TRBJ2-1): DTGVSQNPRHKITKRGQNVTFRCDPISEHNRLYWYRQTLGQGPEFLTYFQNEAQLEKSRLLSDRFSAERPKGSFSTLEIQRTEQGDSAMYLCASSSPPGTGANEQFFGPGTRLTVL.

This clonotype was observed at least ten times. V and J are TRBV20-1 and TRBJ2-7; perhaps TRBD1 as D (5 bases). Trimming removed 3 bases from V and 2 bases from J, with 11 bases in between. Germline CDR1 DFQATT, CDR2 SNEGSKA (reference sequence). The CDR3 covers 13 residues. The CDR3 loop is CSASPQGPYEQYF. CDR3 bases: TGCAGTGCTAGTCCCCAGGGTCCCTACGAGCAGTACTTC.

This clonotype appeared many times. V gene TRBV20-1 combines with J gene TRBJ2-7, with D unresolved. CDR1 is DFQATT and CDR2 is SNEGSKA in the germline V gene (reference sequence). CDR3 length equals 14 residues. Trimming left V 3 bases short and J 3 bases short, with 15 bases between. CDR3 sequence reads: CSARVRAKVYEQYF. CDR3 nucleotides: TGCAGTGCTAGGGTTCGGGCGAAGGTCTACGAGCAGTACTTC.

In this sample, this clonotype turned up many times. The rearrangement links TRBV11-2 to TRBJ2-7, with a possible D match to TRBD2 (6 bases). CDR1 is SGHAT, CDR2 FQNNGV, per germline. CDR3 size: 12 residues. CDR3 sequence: CASSFGGATFIV. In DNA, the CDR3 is TGTGCCAGCAGCTTCGGGGGAGCCACCTTTATCGTC.

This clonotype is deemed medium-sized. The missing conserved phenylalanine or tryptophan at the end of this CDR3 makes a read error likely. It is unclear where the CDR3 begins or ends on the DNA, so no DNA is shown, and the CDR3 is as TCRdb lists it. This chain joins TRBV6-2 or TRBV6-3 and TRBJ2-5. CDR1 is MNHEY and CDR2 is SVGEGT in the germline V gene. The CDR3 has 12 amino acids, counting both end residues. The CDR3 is CASSLTGRRFSL.

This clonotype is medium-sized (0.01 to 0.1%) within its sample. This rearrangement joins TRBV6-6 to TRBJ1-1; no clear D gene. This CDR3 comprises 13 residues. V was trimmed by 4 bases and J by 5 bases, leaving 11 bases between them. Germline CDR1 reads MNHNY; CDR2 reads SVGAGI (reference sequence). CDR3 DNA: TGTGCCAGCAGTTCCTCACAAACAACTGAAGCTTTCTTT. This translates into CASSSSQTTEAFF.

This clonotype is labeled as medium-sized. CDR3 DNA: TGCAGCGTTGAAGGGGCAGGGTATTCGGAGACCCAGTACTTC. As protein: CSVEGAGYSETQYF. The chain carries TRBV29-1 and TRBJ2-5; D is possibly TRBD1 (5 bases). V lost 1 base and J 5 bases, leaving 14 bases between the germline ends. From germline, CDR1 is SQVTM and CDR2 ANQGSEA. The CDR3 consists of 14 residues.

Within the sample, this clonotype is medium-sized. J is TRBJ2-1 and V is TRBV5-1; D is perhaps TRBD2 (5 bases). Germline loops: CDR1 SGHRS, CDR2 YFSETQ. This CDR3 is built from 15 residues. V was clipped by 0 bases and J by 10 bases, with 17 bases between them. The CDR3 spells CASSLGASPFEEQFF. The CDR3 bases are TGCGCCAGCAGCTTGGGGGCTAGCCCTTTTGAAGAGCAGTTCTTC.

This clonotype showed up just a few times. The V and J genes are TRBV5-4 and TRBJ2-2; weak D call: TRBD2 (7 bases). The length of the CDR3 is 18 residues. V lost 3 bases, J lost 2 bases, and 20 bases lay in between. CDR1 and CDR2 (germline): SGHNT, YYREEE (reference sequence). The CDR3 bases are TGTGCCAGCAGCTCGGGAGCGGGCGGGGGCCCTAACACCGGGGAGCTGTTTTTT. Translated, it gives CASSSGAGGGPNTGELFF.

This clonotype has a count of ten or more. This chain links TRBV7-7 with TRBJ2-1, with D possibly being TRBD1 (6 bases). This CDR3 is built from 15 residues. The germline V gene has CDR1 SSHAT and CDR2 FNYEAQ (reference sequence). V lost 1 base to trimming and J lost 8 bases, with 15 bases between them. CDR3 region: CASSLGMGAGDEQFF. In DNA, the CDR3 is TGTGCCAGCAGCTTAGGCATGGGGGCAGGTGATGAGCAGTTCTTC.

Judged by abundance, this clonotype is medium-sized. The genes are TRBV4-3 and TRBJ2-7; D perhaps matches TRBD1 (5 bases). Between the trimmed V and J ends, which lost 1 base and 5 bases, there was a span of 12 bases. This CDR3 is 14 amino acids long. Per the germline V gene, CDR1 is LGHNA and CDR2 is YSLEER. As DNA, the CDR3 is TGCGCCAGCAGCCAAGGGGGCTTGGTAAACGAGCAGTACTTC. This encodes CASSQGGLVNEQYF.

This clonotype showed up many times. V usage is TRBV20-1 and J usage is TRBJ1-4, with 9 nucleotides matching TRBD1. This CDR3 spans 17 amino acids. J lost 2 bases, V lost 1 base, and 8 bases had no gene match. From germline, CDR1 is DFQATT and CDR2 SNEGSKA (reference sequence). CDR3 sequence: CSARGWNRGHTNEKLFF. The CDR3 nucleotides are TGCAGTGCTAGAGGATGGAACAGGGGGCATACTAATGAAAAACTGTTTTTT.

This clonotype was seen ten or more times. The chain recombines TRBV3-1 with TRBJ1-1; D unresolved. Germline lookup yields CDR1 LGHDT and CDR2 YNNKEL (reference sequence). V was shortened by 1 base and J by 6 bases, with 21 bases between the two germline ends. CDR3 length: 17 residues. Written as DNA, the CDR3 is TGTGCCAGCAGCCAAGTTCCATATGGTGGGGTCGTCGCTGAAGCTTTCTTT. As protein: CASSQVPYGGVVAEAFF. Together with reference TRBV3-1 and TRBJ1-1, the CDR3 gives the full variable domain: DTAVSQTPKYLVTQMGNDKSIKCEQNLGHDTMYWYKQDSKKFLKIMFSYNNKELIINETVPNRFSPKSPDKAHLNLHINSLELGDSAVYFCASSQVPYGGVVAEAFFGQGTRLTVV.

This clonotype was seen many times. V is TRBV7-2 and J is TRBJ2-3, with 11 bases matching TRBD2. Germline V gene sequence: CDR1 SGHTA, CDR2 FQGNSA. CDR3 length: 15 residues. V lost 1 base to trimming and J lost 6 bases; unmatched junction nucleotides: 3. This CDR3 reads CASSLVAGGPDTQYF. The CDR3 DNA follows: TGTGCCAGCAGCTTAGTAGCGGGAGGGCCGGATACGCAGTATTTT.